What follows are 28 T cell receptor beta chains derived from one specimen sequenced in a study of CD8+ T cells in alopecia areata. After isolation, RNA underwent reverse transcription to generate cDNA as the sequencing template. Using immunoSEQ multiplex PCR, the repertoire was profiled, and TCRdb retains in-frame clones only, with some absent. This table holds 200,000 to 250,000 clones, 43% found once. Treatment noted: oral pan-JAK inhibitor, 5-10 mg twice daily. Here the sequenced sample was CD4+ T cells sorted from blood, taken around week 37, from a patient treated with tofacitinib. All receptors come from a human donor with alopecia areata.

This clone was recorded once. The V call is TRBV10-3, the J call TRBJ2-5; TRBD2 is a possible D gene (5 bases). Per the germline V gene, CDR1 is ENHRY and CDR2 is SYGVKD. Deletions cut 5 bases from V and 4 bases from J, with 17 bases between. The CDR3 consists of 15 residues. CDR3 coding DNA: TGTGCCATCAGTATAAACGGGGAAGCAGGAGAGACCCAGTACTTC. Translation gives CAISINGEAGETQYF.

This clone was found many times. V gene TRBV28 combines with J gene TRBJ2-3, with D possibly matching TRBD2 (6 bases). Germline V gene sequence: CDR1 MDHEN, CDR2 SYDVKM. There are 14 residues in the CDR3. V lost 8 bases and J lost 2, with 14 bases in between. Here the CDR3 reads CASLGRWATDTQYF. For the CDR3, the DNA is TGTGCCAGCCTTGGGAGGTGGGCCACAGATACGCAGTATTTT.

This clone was seen only once. The chain joins TRBV5-1 to TRBJ2-1; D is perhaps TRBD1 (6 bases). This CDR3 spans 14 amino acids. Trimming took off 3 bases at V and 3 bases at J, with 10 bases between the two ends. Germline CDR1 is SGHRS and CDR2 is YFSETQ. The CDR3 loop reads CASSSPGDYNEQFF. CDR3 nucleotides: TGCGCCAGCAGCTCTCCAGGGGACTACAATGAGCAGTTCTTC. Complete variable domain (other parts from reference TRBV5-1 and TRBJ2-1): KAGVTQTPRYLIKTRGQQVTLSCSPISGHRSVSWYQQTPGQGLQFLFEYFSETQRNKGNFPGRFSGRQFSNSRSEMNVSTLELGDSALYLCASSSPGDYNEQFFGPGTRLTVL.

The J gene is TRBJ2-2, the V gene TRBV27; D is possibly TRBD1 or TRBD2 (6 bases each). This CDR3 has 12 amino acids. CDR1 MNHEY and CDR2 SMNVEV come from the germline V gene (reference sequence). V gave up 10 bases and J gave up 6 bases, with 12 bases separating them. CDR3 in amino acids: CAIQGGSGELFF. DNA of the CDR3: TGTGCCATTCAAGGGGGGTCCGGGGAGCTGTTTTTT.

This clone was observed a few times. The rearrangement uses TRBV29-1 and TRBJ1-2; D is unresolved. The CDR3 runs 12 residues. V lost 6 bases to trimming and J lost 2 bases, with 10 bases between them. The germline CDR1 and CDR2 sequences are SQVTM and ANQGSEA. CDR3 in amino acids: CSVVHGNYGYTF. For the CDR3, the DNA is TGCAGCGTAGTACACGGGAACTATGGCTACACCTTC.

The chain has TRBV30 and TRBJ2-1; D remains unclear. Between the trimmed V and J ends, which lost 2 bases and 4 bases, there was a span of 9 bases. There are 13 residues in the CDR3. Germline values: CDR1 GTSNPN, CDR2 SVGIG (reference sequence). The CDR3 is CAWSRQTYNEQFF. The CDR3 DNA follows: TGTGCCTGGAGTCGCCAGACGTACAATGAGCAGTTCTTC. The variable domain in full, with the rest retrieved from reference TRBV30 and TRBJ2-1, is SQTIHQWPATLVQPVGSPLSLECTVEGTSNPNLYWYRQAAGRGLQLLFYSVGIGQISSEVPQNLSASRPQDRQFILSSKKLLLSDSGFYLCAWSRQTYNEQFFGPGTRLTVL.

This clone was seen only a few times. Within the sample, other DNA sequences also encode this same CDR3. The genes are TRBV7-2 and TRBJ2-3; D is undetermined. The CDR3 sequence is 11 residues long. Germline loops: CDR1 SGHTA, CDR2 FQGNSA. Trimming stripped 1 base from V and 6 bases from J, with 2 bases between. As DNA, the CDR3 is TGTGCCAGCAGCTTAGTTGATACGCAGTATTTT. Translation gives CASSLVDTQYF.

This clone was detected a few times. The chain carries TRBV6-5 and TRBJ2-4; 8 nucleotides match TRBD1. This CDR3 comprises 13 residues. Looked up from germline, CDR1 is MNHEY and CDR2 is SVGAGI. V shed 6 bases and J 7 bases; nucleotides not matched to a gene: 5. The DNA of the CDR3 is TGTGCCAGCAGAGAAAGACAGGGGAACATTCAGTACTTC. This codes for CASRERQGNIQYF.

The rearrangement uses TRBV27 and TRBJ1-5; unclear D gene. Trimming took 6 bases from V and 0 from J, leaving 9 bases between them. Germline V lookup: CDR1 MNHEY, CDR2 SMNVEV (reference sequence). This CDR3 has 14 amino acids. The CDR3 bases are TGTGCCAGCAGGGTGGGCTATAGCAATCAGCCCCAGCATTTT. Residues: CASRVGYSNQPQHF.

The chain joins TRBV13 to TRBJ2-1; 9 bases line up with TRBD1. Germline CDR1 reads PRHDT; CDR2 reads FYEKMQ (reference sequence). The trim removed 2 bases at V and 2 bases at J, leaving 7 bases unmatched. This CDR3 contains 17 residues. The CDR3 loop reads CASSLWGRQGAYNEQFF. The CDR3 DNA is TGTGCCAGCAGCTTATGGGGCCGACAGGGGGCCTACAATGAGCAGTTCTTC.

V gene TRBV15 combines with J gene TRBJ2-5; the match to TRBD1 covers 9 bases. The junction had 8 bases not matched to a gene; V was cut back by 1 base and J by 5 bases. From germline, CDR1 is LNHNV and CDR2 YYDKDF (reference sequence). The CDR3 has 16 amino acids. The CDR3 DNA reads TGTGCCACCAGCAGAGTCGACGGGACAGGGACCGAGACCCAGTACTTC. Residues: CATSRVDGTGTETQYF. The complete variable domain, with remaining parts taken from reference TRBV15 and TRBJ2-5, reads DAMVIQNPRYQVTQFGKPVTLSCSQTLNHNVMYWYQQKSSQAPKLLFHYYDKDFNNEADTPDNFQSRRPNTSFCFLDIRSPGLGDTAMYLCATSRVDGTGTETQYFGPGTRLLVL.

The J gene is TRBJ1-1, the V gene TRBV25-1; D not certain. The CDR3 is 11 amino acids. Germline values: CDR1 MGHDK, CDR2 SYGVNS. The germline V and J ends were trimmed by 5 bases and 4 bases, with 5 bases remaining between them. For the CDR3, the DNA is TGTGCCAGCAGTTCTTCCACTGAAGCTTTCTTT. Protein product: CASSSSTEAFF.

This chain links TRBV6-1 with TRBJ2-7; perhaps TRBD1 as D (6 bases). Germline values: CDR1 MNHNS, CDR2 SASEGT. The germline V and J ends were trimmed by 4 bases and 0 bases, with 16 bases remaining between them. The CDR3 has 16 amino acids. The CDR3 is CASSGYRVESSYEQYF. CDR3 sequence (DNA): TGTGCCAGCAGTGGGTACAGGGTTGAGAGCTCCTACGAGCAGTACTTC.

The table lists this clone with a few counts. Other DNA sequences from this sample encode an identical CDR3 as well. The chain combines TRBV7-2 with TRBJ1-2; D uncertain. Germline lookup yields CDR1 SGHTA and CDR2 FQGNSA. This CDR3 has 14 residues. V was shortened by 3 bases and J by 0 bases, with 8 bases between the two germline ends. DNA for the CDR3: TGTGCCAGCAGCTTGAGGCAGGCTAACTATGGCTACACCTTC. Translation gives CASSLRQANYGYTF.

V is TRBV28 and J is TRBJ1-4; possibly TRBD1 for D (6 bases). Germline V gene lookup returns CDR1 MDHEN and CDR2 SYDVKM. This CDR3 region has 14 residues. V gave up 3 bases and J gave up 8 bases, with 13 bases separating them. Here the CDR3 reads CASSFSGQREKLFF. The DNA for the CDR3 is TGTGCCAGCAGTTTCAGTGGACAGCGGGAAAAACTGTTTTTT. The variable domain in full, with the rest retrieved from reference TRBV28 and TRBJ1-4, is DVKVTQSSRYLVKRTGEKVFLECVQDMDHENMFWYRQDPGLGLRLIYFSYDVKMKEKGDIPEGYSVSREKKERFSLILESASTNQTSMYLCASSFSGQREKLFFGSGTQLSVL.

The genes are TRBV7-2 and TRBJ2-1, with a weak D call TRBD2 (5 bases). The germline CDR1 and CDR2 sequences are SGHTA and FQGNSA. V shed 5 bases and J shed 9 bases, with 17 bases lying between them. The CDR3 loop spans 14 amino acids. CDR3 DNA sequence: TGTGCCAGCAGCCCTTCGGTTGTAGAGGGTGAGCAGTTCTTC. It yields the protein CASSPSVVEGEQFF.

This clone was counted a few times. The chain uses TRBV30 and TRBJ2-3, with D uncertain. This CDR3 contains 12 residues. Germline CDR1 is GTSNPN and CDR2 is SVGIG (reference sequence). Trimming took off 1 base at V and 1 base at J, with 3 bases between the two ends. CDR3: CAWSAGTDTQYF. Written as DNA, the CDR3 is TGTGCCTGGAGTGCCGGCACAGATACGCAGTATTTT.

This CDR3 is CASSLTPSRTDTQYF. Written as DNA, the CDR3 is TGTGCCAGCAGCTTAACTCCCTCGCGCACAGATACGCAGTATTTT. This chain joins TRBV7-3 and TRBJ2-3; D is uncertain. The CDR3 covers 15 residues. The V and J ends lost 0 bases and 1 base respectively, with 8 bases between them. The germline CDR1 and CDR2 sequences are SGHTA and FQGTGA.

This clone was observed a few times. The J gene is TRBJ1-1, the V gene TRBV18; the D is unclear. V was trimmed by 1 base and J by 2 bases, leaving 8 bases between them. Germline V lookup: CDR1 KGHSH, CDR2 LQKENI. The CDR3 runs 14 residues. CDR3 bases: TGTGCCAGCTCACCACTGGGCAGTAACACTGAAGCTTTCTTT. Translating gives CASSPLGSNTEAFF.

This chain uses TRBV7-2 with TRBJ2-2, with 7 bases aligning to TRBD2. This CDR3 has 14 residues. With V trimmed by 2 bases and J by 7 bases, 4 bases remained unmatched. The germline gives CDR1 SGHTA, CDR2 FQGNSA. This CDR3 is CASSLRREHGELFF. The CDR3 DNA sequence: TGTGCCAGCAGCTTAAGGCGGGAGCACGGGGAGCTGTTTTTT.

This clone was seen only a few times. The genes are TRBV28 and TRBJ2-7; D might be TRBD2 (6 bases). The CDR3 contains 12 residues. Germline V gene lookup returns CDR1 MDHEN and CDR2 SYDVKM. The V and J ends lost 6 bases and 5 bases respectively, with 11 bases between them. The CDR3 here is CASRPRTNEQYF. CDR3 bases: TGTGCCAGCAGACCCCGGACTAACGAGCAGTACTTC.

This clone has a handful of counts. The V gene is TRBV5-6, the J gene TRBJ2-7; a possible D gene is TRBD1 (6 bases). V gave up 5 bases and J gave up 1 base, with 19 bases separating them. This CDR3 region has 16 residues. Germline V gives CDR1 SGHDT, CDR2 YYEEEE. CDR3 loop: CASSYTGTRSSYEQYF. The CDR3, as DNA: TGTGCCAGCAGTTATACCGGGACAAGGAGTTCCTACGAGCAGTACTTC.

This clone has only a few counts. The chain's CDR3 is CSVEEPPGTDTQYF. In DNA form, the CDR3 reads TGCAGCGTTGAAGAGCCCCCGGGCACAGATACGCAGTATTTT. The genes are TRBV29-1 and TRBJ2-3; D is unclear. The CDR3 extends over 14 amino acids. The V gene lost 0 bases and the J gene lost 1 base, with 8 bases spanning the gap. Germline V lookup: CDR1 SQVTM, CDR2 ANQGSEA.

This chain's CDR3 is CASSVVSSESYNEQFF. In nucleotides, the CDR3 is TGTGCCAGCAGCGTAGTATCTAGCGAGTCCTACAATGAGCAGTTCTTC. The J gene is TRBJ2-1, the V gene TRBV9; perhaps TRBD2 as D (6 bases). V dropped 0 bases and J dropped 1 base, with 11 bases sitting between them. The CDR3 length is 16 residues. CDR1 SGDLS and CDR2 YYNGEE come from the germline V gene.

The chain employs TRBV5-1 and TRBJ2-7; 11 bases align to TRBD1. CDR1 is SGHRS, CDR2 YFSETQ, per germline. The length of the CDR3 is 16 residues. Trimming cost V 3 bases and J 2 bases; bases outside gene matches: 7. CDR3 bases: TGCGCCAGCAGCTCTACTCCGGGACAGGGGGCCTACGAGCAGTACTTC. It specifies CASSSTPGQGAYEQYF.

The chain couples TRBV25-1 to TRBJ1-2; no reliable D call. With 2 bases removed from V and 4 bases from J, the gap between germline ends came to 8 bases. The V gene's germline CDR1 is MGHDK and CDR2 SYGVNS. CDR3 length: 13 residues. For the CDR3, the DNA is TGTGCCAGCAGTGAAGGGATAGGCTATGGCTACACCTTC. It codes for CASSEGIGYGYTF.

This rearrangement joins TRBV27 to TRBJ2-7; 10 nucleotides match TRBD1. With 0 bases clipped from V and 3 bases from J, the junction kept 2 bases outside the gene matches. Germline CDR1 is MNHEY and CDR2 is SMNVEV (reference sequence). This CDR3 is built from 15 residues. This CDR3 is CASSLSGTGVYEQYF. The CDR3 DNA reads TGTGCCAGCAGTTTATCAGGGACAGGGGTCTACGAGCAGTACTTC.

Notes on this clone: This same CDR3 is encoded by further DNA sequences in the sample. Here the CDR3 DNA reads TGCAGCGTTGGACAGGGTAACTATGGCTACACCTTC. Residues: CSVGQGNYGYTF. The chain links TRBV29-1 to TRBJ1-2, with TRBD1 matching over 7 bases. Germline values: CDR1 SQVTM, CDR2 ANQGSEA. This CDR3 contains 12 residues. Unmatched junction bases numbered 0, after V lost 4 bases and J lost 1 base.